Listed below are T cell receptor beta chains from one sample, sequenced in a study of post-analysis software for immune sequencing data. One entry per CDR3 protein results from TCRdb running MiXCR on the PCR reads. The sample shows fewer than 600,000 distinct CDR3 sequences, less than 45% of them seen only once. What was sequenced was blood. The receptors stem from a girl between 5 and 17 years old with multiple sclerosis. CDR3s include the opening cysteine and the closing phenylalanine or tryptophan. The D gene is left open where the match is weak. Only some rows state a clone size, as once, few, many or a class for expanded clones.

V gene,D gene,J gene,clone size,CDR3 protein,CDR3 DNA
TRBV29-1,NA,TRBJ2-7,few,CSVATSRSSYEQYF,TGCAGCGTCGCTACTAGCAGGAGCTCCTACGAGCAGTACTTC
TRBV5-1,NA,TRBJ1-4,NA,CASSLTGQVNEKLFF,TGCGCCAGCAGCCTAACAGGGCAGGTTAATGAAAAACTGTTTTTT
TRBV6-2/TRBV6-3,NA,TRBJ2-1,NA,CASSTGGGAGVYNEQFF,TGTGCCAGCAGCACTGGGGGCGGAGCGGGCGTCTACAATGAGCAGTTCTTC
TRBV12-3/TRBV12-4,TRBD2,TRBJ2-1,NA,CASSRGLAGGGGGQFF,TGTGCCAGCAGTCGGGGACTAGCGGGAGGGGGCGGCGGGCAGTTCTTC
TRBV28,TRBD1,TRBJ2-5,NA,CASSGTGIGEETQYF,TGTGCCAGCAGCGGGACAGGGATAGGGGAAGAGACCCAGTACTTC
TRBV9,TRBD2,TRBJ2-1,NA,CASSVPRLAEEDSYNEQFF,TGTGCCAGCAGCGTACCGAGACTAGCGGAGGAAGACTCCTACAATGAGCAGTTCTTC
TRBV10-3,NA,TRBJ2-5,NA,CAISSGGGETQYF,TGTGCCATCAGTTCTGGGGGCGGCGAGACCCAGTACTTC
TRBV29-1,TRBD2,TRBJ2-7,NA,CSVENSGRGYEQYF,TGCAGCGTTGAGAATAGCGGGAGGGGCTACGAGCAGTACTTC
TRBV28,TRBD2,TRBJ2-1,few,CASSLRTLLAGVVHNEQFF,TGTGCCAGCAGTCTAAGGACCCTCCTAGCGGGAGTGGTGCACAATGAGCAGTTCTTC
TRBV6-2/TRBV6-3,NA,TRBJ2-3,once,CASSYRGFSTDTQYF,TGTGCCAGCAGTTACCGTGGTTTTAGCACAGATACGCAGTATTTT
TRBV5-6,TRBD2,TRBJ2-7,few,CASSWGGGSIAYEQYF,TGTGCCAGCAGCTGGGGTGGCGGGAGCATCGCGTACGAGCAGTACTTC
TRBV6-2/TRBV6-3,TRBD1,TRBJ2-1,once,CASRRQGGWNEQFF,TGTGCCAGCAGGAGACAGGGTGGATGGAATGAGCAGTTCTTC
TRBV20-1,NA,TRBJ2-6,few,CSAIPSGANVLTF,TGCAGTGCTATTCCCTCTGGGGCCAACGTCCTGACTTTC
TRBV29-1,NA,TRBJ2-3,NA,CSVDQGVGTDTQYF,TGCAGCGTTGACCAGGGTGTGGGCACAGATACGCAGTATTTT
TRBV25-1,NA,TRBJ2-7,NA,CASREGRVYEQYF,TGTGCCAGCAGGGAGGGTCGGGTGTACGAGCAGTACTTC
TRBV15,NA,TRBJ2-5,NA,CATSRDGGGAGETQYF,TGTGCCACCAGCAGAGATGGGGGGGGCGCGGGAGAGACCCAGTACTTC
TRBV5-1,TRBD2,TRBJ2-3,few,CASSEGLAGGTDTQYF,TGCGCCAGCAGCGAGGGACTAGCGGGAGGGACAGATACGCAGTATTTT
TRBV12-3/TRBV12-4,NA,TRBJ2-3,NA,CASRDRDVTSTDTQYF,TGTGCCAGCAGAGATAGGGACGTCACTAGCACAGATACGCAGTATTTT
TRBV15,TRBD1,TRBJ2-7,NA,CATSHMTGEYEQYF,TGTGCCACCAGCCATATGACAGGGGAATACGAGCAGTACTTC
TRBV29-1,NA,TRBJ1-1,NA,CSLSGVNTEAFF,TGCAGCCTGTCGGGCGTGAACACTGAAGCTTTCTTT
TRBV12-3/TRBV12-4,TRBD2,TRBJ2-7,few,CASSPGLARYEQYF,TGTGCCAGCAGCCCGGGACTAGCGAGGTACGAGCAGTACTTC
TRBV10-2,TRBD2,TRBJ2-5,few,CASSEAAGAQETQYF,TGCGCCAGCAGTGAGGCAGCGGGGGCCCAAGAGACCCAGTACTTC
TRBV4-2,NA,TRBJ2-3,NA,CASSQTGLNTDTQYF,TGTGCCAGCAGCCAGACGGGACTTAACACAGATACGCAGTATTTT
TRBV6-2/TRBV6-3,TRBD2,TRBJ2-1,once,CASSYSTPSGGEQFF,TGTGCCAGCAGTTACTCGACTCCTAGCGGGGGTGAGCAGTTCTTC
TRBV29-1,NA,TRBJ2-7,NA,CSAEASDSPYEQYF,TGCAGCGCTGAGGCTTCGGACAGTCCCTACGAGCAGTACTTC
TRBV28,NA,TRBJ1-2,few,CASSFPGNGYTF,TGTGCCAGCAGTTTCCCCGGGAATGGCTACACCTTC
TRBV7-6,NA,TRBJ1-1,NA,CASSFTEGTEAFF,TGTGCCAGCAGTTTTACAGAGGGCACTGAAGCTTTCTTT
TRBV12-3/TRBV12-4,TRBD2,TRBJ2-7,few,CASMPSGGREQYF,TGTGCCAGCATGCCCAGCGGGGGCCGCGAGCAGTACTTC
TRBV11-2,NA,TRBJ1-1,NA,CASSLSRGDTEAFF,TGTGCCAGCAGCCTCTCCAGGGGAGACACTGAAGCTTTCTTT
TRBV9,NA,TRBJ2-3,NA,CASSVDRDTQYF,TGTGCCAGCAGCGTAGATAGGGATACGCAGTATTTT
TRBV6-5,NA,TRBJ2-1,NA,CASSYSRGGDNSYNEQFF,TGTGCCAGCAGTTACTCGAGGGGGGGAGACAACTCCTACAATGAGCAGTTCTTC
TRBV12-3/TRBV12-4,NA,TRBJ2-7,NA,CASSFSGPRRNYEQYF,TGTGCCAGCAGTTTTTCTGGGCCCCGAAGAAACTACGAGCAGTACTTC
TRBV27,NA,TRBJ2-3,NA,CASSGGLHTDTQYF,TGTGCCAGCAGTGGGGGCCTCCACACAGATACGCAGTATTTT
TRBV28,NA,TRBJ1-1,NA,CASSLSGPKAFF,TGTGCCAGCAGTCTATCGGGCCCGAAAGCTTTCTTT
TRBV5-1,TRBD1,TRBJ2-7,few,CASSLGVRDRGDEQYF,TGCGCCAGCAGCTTGGGGGTCCGGGACAGGGGAGACGAGCAGTACTTC
TRBV20-1,TRBD2,TRBJ2-7,few,CSARPSGGYEQYF,TGCAGTGCCCGTCCTAGCGGGGGCTACGAGCAGTACTTC
TRBV7-9,NA,TRBJ1-1,few,CASSFSTGLNTEAFF,TGTGCCAGCAGCTTTTCGACAGGTCTGAACACTGAAGCTTTCTTT
TRBV7-2,NA,TRBJ2-1,NA,CASSLPQTAYNEQFF,TGTGCCAGCAGCTTACCCCAGACTGCATACAATGAGCAGTTCTTC
TRBV28,TRBD1,TRBJ2-7,few,CASSPGTEAYEQYF,TGTGCCAGCAGTCCTGGGACAGAAGCCTACGAGCAGTACTTC
TRBV7-8,TRBD1,TRBJ2-4,few,CASSPDRGAAKNIQYF,TGTGCCAGCAGCCCTGACAGGGGGGCAGCCAAGAACATTCAGTACTTC
TRBV6-6,NA,TRBJ2-1,NA,CASSYARDEQFF,TGTGCCAGCAGTTACGCTAGGGATGAGCAGTTCTTC
TRBV28,NA,TRBJ1-1,once,CASIGIGAGIDMNTEAFF,TGTGCCAGCATAGGTATTGGGGCAGGGATAGACATGAACACTGAAGCTTTCTTT
TRBV5-5,NA,TRBJ1-2,NA,CASSIEDGYTF,TGTGCCAGCAGCATCGAGGATGGCTACACCTTC
TRBV27,TRBD2,TRBJ2-5,NA,CASSLEHGGETQYF,TGTGCCAGCAGTTTAGAGCACGGGGGGGAGACCCAGTACTTC